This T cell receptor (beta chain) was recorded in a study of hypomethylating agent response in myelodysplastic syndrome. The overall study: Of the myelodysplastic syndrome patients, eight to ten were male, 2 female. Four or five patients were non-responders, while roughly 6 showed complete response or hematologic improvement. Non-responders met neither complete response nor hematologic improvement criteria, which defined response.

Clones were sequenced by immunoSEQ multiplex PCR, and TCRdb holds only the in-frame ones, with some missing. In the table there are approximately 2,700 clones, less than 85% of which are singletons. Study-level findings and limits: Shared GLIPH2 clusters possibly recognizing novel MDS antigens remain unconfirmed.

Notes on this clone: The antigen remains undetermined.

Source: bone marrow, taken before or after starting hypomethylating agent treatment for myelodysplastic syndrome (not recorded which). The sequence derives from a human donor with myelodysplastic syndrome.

CDR3: CASSIDRDTHYEQYF. CDR3 DNA sequence: TGTGCCAGTAGTATAGACCGGGACACTCACTACGAGCAGTACTTC. The V gene is TRBV19, the J gene TRBJ2-7; D is perhaps TRBD1 (6 bases). The germline V gene has CDR1 LNHDA and CDR2 SQIVND (reference sequence). Trimming cost V 0 bases and J 3 bases, with 12 bases left between them. This CDR3 has 15 amino acids.